The entry below describes one T cell receptor beta chain. These data are taken from a study of OX40 agonist ivuxolimab in advanced cancers. This CDR3 has 11 residues. Germline CDR1 and CDR2: SNHLY and FYNNEI. Trimming removed 4 bases at V and 5 bases at J, with 5 bases between. Profiled with immunoSEQ multiplex PCR; TCRdb holds only in-frame clones, not every one. This table holds roughly 86,000 clones, around 86% found once. The source material was CD4+ or CD8+ T cells sorted from blood, sampled in a trial of the OX40 agonist ivuxolimab. This clonotype originated in an adult with an advanced solid tumor such as melanoma, head and neck, liver or kidney cancer. The rearrangement joins TRBV2 to TRBJ2-5; D is unclear. CDR3 DNA: TGTGCCAGCAGTGTCCATGAGACCCAGTACTTC. Translated, it gives CASSVHETQYF.